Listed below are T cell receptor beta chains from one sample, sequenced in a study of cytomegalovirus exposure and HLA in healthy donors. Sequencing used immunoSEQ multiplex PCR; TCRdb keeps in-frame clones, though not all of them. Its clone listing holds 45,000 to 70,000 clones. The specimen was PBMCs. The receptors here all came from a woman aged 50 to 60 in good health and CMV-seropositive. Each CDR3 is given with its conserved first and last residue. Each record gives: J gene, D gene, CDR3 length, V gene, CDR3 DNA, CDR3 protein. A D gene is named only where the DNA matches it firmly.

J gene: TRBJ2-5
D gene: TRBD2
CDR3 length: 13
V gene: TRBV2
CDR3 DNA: TGTGCCAGCAGCAAAGGGAGGGGAGAGACCCAGTACTTC
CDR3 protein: CASSKGRGETQYF

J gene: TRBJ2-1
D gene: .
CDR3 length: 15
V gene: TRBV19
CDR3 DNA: TGTGCCAGTAGTATAGGTGGCGGGACCTACAATGAGCAGTTCTTC
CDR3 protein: CASSIGGGTYNEQFF

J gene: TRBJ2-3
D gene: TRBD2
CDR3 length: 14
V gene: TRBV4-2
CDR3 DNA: TGTGCCAGCGCAGGTTATAGCGGGACAAATACGCAGTATTTT
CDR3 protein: CASAGYSGTNTQYF

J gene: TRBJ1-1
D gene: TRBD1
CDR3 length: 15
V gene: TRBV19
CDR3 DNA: TGTGCCAGTAGTATCGAGGGGACAGTGAACACTGAAGCTTTCTTT
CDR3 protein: CASSIEGTVNTEAFF

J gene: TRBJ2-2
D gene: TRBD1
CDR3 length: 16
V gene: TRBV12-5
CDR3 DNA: TGTGCTAGTGGTTTGGGGACAGGGCCGAACACCGGGGAGCTGTTTTTT
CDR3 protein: CASGLGTGPNTGELFF

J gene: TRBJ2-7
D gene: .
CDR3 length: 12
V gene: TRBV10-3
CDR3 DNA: TGTGCCATCAGTGGCAGGGGCGACGAGCAGTACTTC
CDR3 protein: CAISGRGDEQYF

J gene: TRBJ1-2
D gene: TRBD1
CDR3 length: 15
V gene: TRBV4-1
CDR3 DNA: TGCGCCAGCAGCCAGGTGACAGGGGGCGGTGGTGGCTACACCTTC
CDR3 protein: CASSQVTGGGGGYTF

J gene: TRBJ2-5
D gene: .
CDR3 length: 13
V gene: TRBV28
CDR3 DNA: TGTGCCAGCCGCGACTTTGGAGTAGAGACCCAGTACTTC
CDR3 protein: CASRDFGVETQYF

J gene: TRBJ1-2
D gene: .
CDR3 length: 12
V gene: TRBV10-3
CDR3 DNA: TGTGCCATCAGTGAGGGGAGTAGGGGCTACACCTTC
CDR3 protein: CAISEGSRGYTF

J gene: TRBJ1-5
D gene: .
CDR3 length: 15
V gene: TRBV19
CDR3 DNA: TGTGCCAGTAGTATCCAGGGTGAGGGCAATCAGCCCCAGCATTTT
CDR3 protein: CASSIQGEGNQPQHF

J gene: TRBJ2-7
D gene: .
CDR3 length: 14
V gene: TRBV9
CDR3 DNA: TGTGCCAGCAGCGTAGGTGGGGACACCTACGAGCAGTACTTC
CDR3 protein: CASSVGGDTYEQYF

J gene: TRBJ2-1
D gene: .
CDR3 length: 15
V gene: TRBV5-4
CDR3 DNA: TGTGCCAGCAGCCGGACAGCCAGCTCCTACAATGAGCAGTTCTTC
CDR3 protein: CASSRTASSYNEQFF

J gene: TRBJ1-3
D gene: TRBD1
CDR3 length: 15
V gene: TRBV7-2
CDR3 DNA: TGTGCCAGCAGCTTAAGGACAGGGTCGGGAAACACCATATATTTT
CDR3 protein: CASSLRTGSGNTIYF

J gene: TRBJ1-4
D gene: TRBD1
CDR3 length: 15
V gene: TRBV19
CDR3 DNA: TGTGCCAGTAGCCAACAGGGGGCAGGGGGTGAAAAACTGTTTTTT
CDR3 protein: CASSQQGAGGEKLFF

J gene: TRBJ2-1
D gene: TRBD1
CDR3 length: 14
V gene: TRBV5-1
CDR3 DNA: TGCGCCAGCCGGACAGGGGAGTCCTACAATGAGCAGTTCTTC
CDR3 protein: CASRTGESYNEQFF

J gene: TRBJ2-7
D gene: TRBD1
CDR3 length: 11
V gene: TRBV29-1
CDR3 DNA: TGCAGCGGACAGGGGGGCTACGAGCAGTACTTC
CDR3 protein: CSGQGGYEQYF

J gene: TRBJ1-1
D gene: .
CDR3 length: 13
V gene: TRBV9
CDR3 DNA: TGTGCCTCGCGAAGTGGGGCAGGGGCTGAAGCTTTCTTT
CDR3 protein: CASRSGAGAEAFF

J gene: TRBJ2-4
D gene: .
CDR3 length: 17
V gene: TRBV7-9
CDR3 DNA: TGTGCCAGCAGCTTAGTAGGATTCAGCGCAATTGAAAACATTCAGTACTTC
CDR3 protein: CASSLVGFSAIENIQYF

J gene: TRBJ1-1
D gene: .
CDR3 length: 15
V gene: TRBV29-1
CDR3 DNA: TGCAGCGTTCCATCTTGGGACGGGACAAACACTGAAGCTTTCTTT
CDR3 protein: CSVPSWDGTNTEAFF

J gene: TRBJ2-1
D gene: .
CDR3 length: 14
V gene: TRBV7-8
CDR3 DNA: TGTGCCAGCAGCCCACGCCGGGGGATGGATGAGCAGTTCTTC
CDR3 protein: CASSPRRGMDEQFF

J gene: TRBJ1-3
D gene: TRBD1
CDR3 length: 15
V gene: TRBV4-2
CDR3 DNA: TGTGCCAGCAGAACCGGGACAGACTCTGGAAACACCATATATTTT
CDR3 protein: CASRTGTDSGNTIYF

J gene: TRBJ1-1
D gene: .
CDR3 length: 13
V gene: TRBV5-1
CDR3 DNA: TGCGCCAGCAACAAATACATGAACACTGAAGCTTTCTTT
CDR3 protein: CASNKYMNTEAFF

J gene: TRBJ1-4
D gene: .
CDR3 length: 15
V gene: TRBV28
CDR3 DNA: TGTGCCAGCAGTAATGGCCTTGCAACTAATGAAAAACTGTTTTTT
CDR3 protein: CASSNGLATNEKLFF

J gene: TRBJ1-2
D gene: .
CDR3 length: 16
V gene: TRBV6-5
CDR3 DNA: TGTGCCAGCAGTTACTCGGGAGGGCTGGATACCTATGGCTACACCTTC
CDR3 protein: CASSYSGGLDTYGYTF

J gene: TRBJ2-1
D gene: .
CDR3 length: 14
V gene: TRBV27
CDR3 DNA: TGTGCCAGCAGTTCGGCAGGGGGGTTCGGTGAGCAGTTCTTC
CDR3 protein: CASSSAGGFGEQFF

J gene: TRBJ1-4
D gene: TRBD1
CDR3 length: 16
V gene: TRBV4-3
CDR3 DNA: TGCGCCAGCAGCCAAGACCCCTGGACAGGGAATGAAAAACTGTTTTTT
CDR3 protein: CASSQDPWTGNEKLFF

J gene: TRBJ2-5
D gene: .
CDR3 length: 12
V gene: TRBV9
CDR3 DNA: TGTGCCAGCAGCGTAAACGAGGAGACCCAGTACTTC
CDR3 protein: CASSVNEETQYF

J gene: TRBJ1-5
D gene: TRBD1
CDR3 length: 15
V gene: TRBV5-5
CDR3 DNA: TGTGCCAGCAGCTTGACGACAGGGACGGGACAGCCCCAGCATTTT
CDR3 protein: CASSLTTGTGQPQHF

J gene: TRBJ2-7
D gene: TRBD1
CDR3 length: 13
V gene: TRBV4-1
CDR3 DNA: TGCGCCAGCAGCCCGGACAGGGGGCGCGAGCAGTACTTC
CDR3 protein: CASSPDRGREQYF

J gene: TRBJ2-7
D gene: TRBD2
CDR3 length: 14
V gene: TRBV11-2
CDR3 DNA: TGTGCCAGCAGCCCCGAGCGGGAGCATCGTGAGCAGTACTTC
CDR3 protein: CASSPEREHREQYF

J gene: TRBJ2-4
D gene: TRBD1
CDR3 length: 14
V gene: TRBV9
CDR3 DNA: TGTGCCAGCAGCTCCCGACAGGGGGCTGGGATTCAGTACTTC
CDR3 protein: CASSSRQGAGIQYF

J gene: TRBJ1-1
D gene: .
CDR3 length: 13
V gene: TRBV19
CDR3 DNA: TGTGCCAGTAGTGAGGGGGGGTACACTGAAGCTTTCTTT
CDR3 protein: CASSEGGYTEAFF

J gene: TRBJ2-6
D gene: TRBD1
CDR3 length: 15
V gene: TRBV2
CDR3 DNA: TGTGCCAGCAGTATTACAGGGGCTGGGGCCAACGTCCTGACTTTC
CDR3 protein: CASSITGAGANVLTF

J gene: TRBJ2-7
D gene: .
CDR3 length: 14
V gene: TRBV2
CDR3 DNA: TGTGCCAGCAGTGAAAGGAGGGGATACTACGAGCAGTACTTC
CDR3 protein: CASSERRGYYEQYF

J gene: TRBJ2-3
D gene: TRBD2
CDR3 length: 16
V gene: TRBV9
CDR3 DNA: TGTGCCAGCAGCGTTAGAATGGGGGGGGGCACAGATACGCAGTATTTT
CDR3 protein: CASSVRMGGGTDTQYF

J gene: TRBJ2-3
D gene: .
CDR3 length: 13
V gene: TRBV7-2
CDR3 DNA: TGTGCCAGCAGCGGGGGACTTACGGATACGCAGTATTTT
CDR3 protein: CASSGGLTDTQYF

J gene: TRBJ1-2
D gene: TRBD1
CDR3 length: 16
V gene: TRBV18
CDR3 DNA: TGTGCCAGCTCACGGGACAGAATCTACGGGGACTATGGCTACACCTTC
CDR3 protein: CASSRDRIYGDYGYTF

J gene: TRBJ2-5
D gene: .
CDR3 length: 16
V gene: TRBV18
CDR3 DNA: TGTGCCAGCTCACTAAGACAGATAAAGTACCAAGAGACCCAGTACTTC
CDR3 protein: CASSLRQIKYQETQYF

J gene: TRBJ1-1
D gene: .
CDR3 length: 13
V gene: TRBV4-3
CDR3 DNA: TGCGCCAGCAGCCAGGCGGGGCTCCCTGAAGCTTTCTTT
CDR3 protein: CASSQAGLPEAFF

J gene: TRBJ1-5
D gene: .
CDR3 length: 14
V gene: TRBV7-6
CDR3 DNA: TGTGCCAGCAGCCTAAGGACGGGCTCGGGGGCCCAGCATTTT
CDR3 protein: CASSLRTGSGAQHF

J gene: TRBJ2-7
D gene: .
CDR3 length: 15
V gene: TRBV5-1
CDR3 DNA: TGCGCCAGCAGCTTGCAGGCAGTTTCTTCCTACGAGCAGTACTTC
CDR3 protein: CASSLQAVSSYEQYF